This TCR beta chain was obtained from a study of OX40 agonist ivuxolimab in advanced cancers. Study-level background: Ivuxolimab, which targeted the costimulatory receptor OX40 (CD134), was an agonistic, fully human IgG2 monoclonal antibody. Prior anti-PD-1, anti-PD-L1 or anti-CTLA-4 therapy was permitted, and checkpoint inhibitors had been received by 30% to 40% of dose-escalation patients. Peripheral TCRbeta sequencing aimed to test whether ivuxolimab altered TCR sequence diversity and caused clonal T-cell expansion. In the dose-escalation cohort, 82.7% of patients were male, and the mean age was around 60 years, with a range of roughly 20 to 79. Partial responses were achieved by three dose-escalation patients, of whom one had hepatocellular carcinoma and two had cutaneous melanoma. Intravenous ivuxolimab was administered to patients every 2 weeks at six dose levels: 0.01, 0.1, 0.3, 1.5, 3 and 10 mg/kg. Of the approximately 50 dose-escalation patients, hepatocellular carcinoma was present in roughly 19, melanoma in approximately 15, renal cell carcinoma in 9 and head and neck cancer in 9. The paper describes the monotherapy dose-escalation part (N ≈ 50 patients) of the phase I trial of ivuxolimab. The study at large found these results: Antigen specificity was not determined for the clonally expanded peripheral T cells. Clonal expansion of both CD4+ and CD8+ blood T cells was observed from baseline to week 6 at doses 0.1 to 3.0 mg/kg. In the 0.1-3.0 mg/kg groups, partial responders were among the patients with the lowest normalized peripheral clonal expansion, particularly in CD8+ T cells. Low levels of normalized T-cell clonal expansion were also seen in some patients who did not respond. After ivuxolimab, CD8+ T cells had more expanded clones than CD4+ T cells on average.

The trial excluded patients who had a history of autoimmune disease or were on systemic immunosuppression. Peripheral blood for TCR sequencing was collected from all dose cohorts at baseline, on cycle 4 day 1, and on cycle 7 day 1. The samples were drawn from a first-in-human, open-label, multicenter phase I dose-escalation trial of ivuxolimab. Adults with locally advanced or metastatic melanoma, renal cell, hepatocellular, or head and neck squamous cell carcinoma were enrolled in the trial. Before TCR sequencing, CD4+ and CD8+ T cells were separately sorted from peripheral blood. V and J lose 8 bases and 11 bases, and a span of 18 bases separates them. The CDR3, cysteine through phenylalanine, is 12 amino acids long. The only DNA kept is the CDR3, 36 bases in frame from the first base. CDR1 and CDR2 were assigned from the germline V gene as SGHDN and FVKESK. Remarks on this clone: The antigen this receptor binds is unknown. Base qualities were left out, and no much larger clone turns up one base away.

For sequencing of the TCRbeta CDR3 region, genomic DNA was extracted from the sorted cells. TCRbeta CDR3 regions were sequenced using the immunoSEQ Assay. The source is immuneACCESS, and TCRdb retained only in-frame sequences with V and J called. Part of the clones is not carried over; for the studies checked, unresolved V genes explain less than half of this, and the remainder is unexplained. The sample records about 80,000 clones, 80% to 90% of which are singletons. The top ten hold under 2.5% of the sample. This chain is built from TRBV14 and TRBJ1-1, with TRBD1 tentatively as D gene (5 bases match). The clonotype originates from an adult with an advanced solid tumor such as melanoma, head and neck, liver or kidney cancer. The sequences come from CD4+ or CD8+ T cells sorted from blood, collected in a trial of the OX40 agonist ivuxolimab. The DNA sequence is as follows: TGTGCCAGCCCACCTGGGGGGTGGGTGGCTTTCTTT. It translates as CASPPGGWVAFF.